Presented here are 20 T cell receptor beta chains from one specimen sequenced in a study of patients and donors after allogeneic stem cell transplantation. From the RT-PCR reads, TCRdb called clonotypes with MiXCR, one entry per CDR3 protein. The profile shows 100,000 to 130,000 distinct CDR3 sequences, approximately 40% of them singletons. The source material was blood, either unsorted or a sorted T cell fraction (not recorded which). Receptors were obtained from a human donor who was either an allogeneic HSCT recipient or a stem cell or donor lymphocyte infusion donor (not recorded which). It is not recorded whose cells these are; they may come from a transplant donor.

The chain couples TRBV21-1 to TRBJ2-5. TRBV21-1 is a pseudogene segment. This CDR3 has 11 amino acids. The CDR3 is CASSQQETQYF. The CDR3 DNA reads as TGTGCCAGCAGCCAGCAAGAGACCCAGTACTTC.

In this sample, this clonotype turned up a few times. The chain is built from TRBV6-6 and TRBJ1-2; D gene unclear. This CDR3 is 15 amino acids long. V lost 2 bases, J lost 4 bases, and 14 bases lay in between. Germline CDR1 reads MNHNY; CDR2 reads SVGAGI (reference sequence). The CDR3 sequence: CASSYPGDRGYGYTF. The CDR3 coding sequence is TGTGCCAGCAGTTACCCCGGCGACCGTGGCTATGGCTACACCTTC.

This clonotype was detected ten times or more. The V and J genes are TRBV5-1 and TRBJ1-1; D gene unclear. The V gene lost 0 bases and the J gene lost 1 base, with 7 bases spanning the gap. Per germline, CDR1 SGHRS and CDR2 YFSETQ. The CDR3 runs 14 residues. The CDR3 loop reads CASSLGYGNTEAFF. In DNA form, the CDR3 reads TGCGCCAGCAGCTTGGGGTACGGGAACACTGAAGCTTTCTTT.

The chain uses TRBV28 and TRBJ2-3; D ambiguous. CDR1 and CDR2 from the germline V gene are MDHEN and SYDVKM. V dropped 6 bases and J dropped 5 bases, with 9 bases sitting between them. The CDR3 loop spans 12 amino acids. DNA of the CDR3: TGTGCCAGCAGCCTTCCTGGAGATACGCAGTATTTT. It is translated as CASSLPGDTQYF.

The chain employs TRBV20-1 and TRBJ2-3; D is unclear. Germline V gene sequence: CDR1 DFQATT, CDR2 SNEGSKA (reference sequence). Trimming cost V 7 bases and J 6 bases, with 14 bases left between them. The CDR3 contains 12 residues. CDR3 nucleotide sequence: TGCAGTGTCCGTGTACCTGGGGATACGCAGTATTTT. It yields the protein CSVRVPGDTQYF.

This clonotype has just a few counts. The chain employs TRBV2 and TRBJ2-5; tentative D call: TRBD2 (5 bases). Germline V gene lookup returns CDR1 SNHLY and CDR2 FYNNEI. The V end lost 4 bases, the J end lost 0 bases, and 12 bases lay between the germline ends. The CDR3 is 15 residues long. CDR3 nucleotides: TGTGCCAGCAGTGCCTTGACTAAGTACCAAGAGACCCAGTACTTC. It yields the protein CASSALTKYQETQYF.

This clonotype was recorded a few times. V is TRBV6-5 and J is TRBJ1-2, with 12 bases lining up with TRBD1. The ends lost 7 bases at V and 8 bases at J; junction bases unmatched: 14. Germline CDR1 and CDR2: MNHEY and SVGAGI. The CDR3 has 16 amino acids. CDR3 nucleotides: TGTGCCAGCATAGGCGTAGGGGACAGGGGGCTCTTCGGCTACACCTTC. As protein: CASIGVGDRGLFGYTF.

This clonotype was observed many times. The chain recombines TRBV6-2 or TRBV6-3 with TRBJ2-2; TRBD2 agrees at 9 bases. V dropped 6 bases and J dropped 3; count of bases not matched to a gene: 8. Germline V gene lookup returns CDR1 MNHEY and CDR2 SVGEGT. The CDR3 is 16 amino acids. The CDR3 DNA is TGTGCCAGCAGCTTAGCGGGAGTGTCGTACACCGGGGAGCTGTTTTTT. This encodes CASSLAGVSYTGELFF.

The rearrangement uses TRBV24-1 and TRBJ2-1, with TRBD2 matching over 10 bases. V dropped 5 bases and J dropped 6; count of bases not matched to a gene: 6. Germline assignment: CDR1 KGHDR and CDR2 SFDVKD. This CDR3 comprises 15 residues. The CDR3 region is CATSAWASGSNEQFF. The CDR3, as DNA: TGTGCCACCAGTGCCTGGGCTAGCGGGAGCAATGAGCAGTTCTTC.

DNA of the CDR3: TGTGCCAGCAGACCAGGGGGGGGATACGAGCAGTACTTC. Translating it yields CASRPGGGYEQYF. J is TRBJ2-7 and V is TRBV2; either TRBD1 or TRBD2 may supply D (7 bases each). The V gene's germline CDR1 is SNHLY and CDR2 FYNNEI. CDR3 size: 13 residues. Trimming cost V 6 bases and J 4 bases, with 13 bases left between them.

The V and J genes are TRBV10-3 and TRBJ2-3; D remains unclear. Trimming shortened V by 4 bases and J by 0 bases, and 11 bases separated the two germline ends. Germline assignment: CDR1 ENHRY and CDR2 SYGVKD. The CDR3 runs to 15 residues. CDR3 nucleotides: TGTGCCATCAGTGGCGAGAAGTCTAGCACAGATACGCAGTATTTT. Its protein is CAISGEKSSTDTQYF.

This clonotype appeared once. The J gene is TRBJ2-5, the V gene TRBV18; D not resolved. Germline V gene lookup returns CDR1 KGHSH and CDR2 LQKENI. The CDR3 length is 12 residues. Deletions cut 2 bases from V and 4 bases from J, with 5 bases between. CDR3 sequence: CASSPVGETQYF. The CDR3 bases are TGTGCCAGCTCACCAGTTGGAGAGACCCAGTACTTC.

The rearrangement joins TRBV12-3 or TRBV12-4 to TRBJ2-7, with a tentative D call TRBD2 (5 bases). This CDR3 has 13 amino acids. The ends were cut back, 7 bases at V and 1 base at J, with 11 bases in the middle. The CDR3, as DNA: TGTGCCAGCACCCGGCTAGCTTCCTACGAGCAGTACTTC. This sequence encodes CASTRLASYEQYF.

CDR3 amino acids: CASSQGRVVSNQPQHF. The CDR3, as DNA: TGTGCCAGCAGCCAAGGGAGGGTGGTAAGCAATCAGCCCCAGCATTTT. V usage is TRBV4-2 and J usage is TRBJ1-5; D call uncertain. The length of the CDR3 is 16 residues. V lost 1 base and J lost 1, with 11 bases in between. Per germline, CDR1 LGHNA and CDR2 YNFKEQ.

The chain has TRBV12-3 or TRBV12-4 and TRBJ2-7; D possibly corresponds to TRBD2 (6 bases). CDR3 length equals 13 residues. V was shortened by 3 bases and J by 4 bases, with 10 bases between the two germline ends. CDR3 protein: CASSFSRGYEQYF. The CDR3 DNA reads TGTGCCAGCAGTTTTTCCCGGGGGTACGAGCAGTACTTC.

V is TRBV19 and J is TRBJ1-5; 7 bases are shared with TRBD1. The CDR3 spans 15 residues. From germline, CDR1 is LNHDA and CDR2 SQIVND (reference sequence). V dropped 5 bases and J dropped 4; count of bases not matched to a gene: 8. The DNA of the CDR3 is TGTGCCAGTAGTTATAGACAGGGATTTAATCAGCCCCAGCATTTT. Translating gives CASSYRQGFNQPQHF.

This clonotype was recorded a few times. The V gene is TRBV15, the J gene TRBJ2-1; a possible D gene is TRBD1 (6 bases). The germline V gene encodes CDR1 LNHNV and CDR2 YYDKDF (reference sequence). CDR3 size: 14 residues. The V and J ends lost 6 bases and 2 bases respectively, with 11 bases between them. The CDR3 DNA reads as TGTGCCACCAGAAAAACAGGGCCCTACAATGAGCAGTTCTTC. Amino acid sequence: CATRKTGPYNEQFF.

This clonotype has only a few counts. The chain carries TRBV20-1 and TRBJ2-2; D not certain. Trimming left V 6 bases short and J 4 bases short, with 9 bases between. Germline values: CDR1 DFQATT, CDR2 SNEGSKA (reference sequence). The CDR3 loop spans 12 amino acids. Here the CDR3 DNA reads TGCAGTGCCGGATGGGGCACCGGGGAGCTGTTTTTT. Translated: CSAGWGTGELFF.

This clonotype was seen a few times. The chain couples TRBV6-5 to TRBJ1-1; TRBD1 matches 8 bases. This CDR3 is 14 amino acids long. Germline CDR1 and CDR2: MNHEY and SVGAGI. J lost 6 bases, V lost 3 bases, and 6 bases had no gene match. The CDR3 bases are TGTGCCAGCAGTTATTACAGGGGGGTCCCTGAAGCTTTCTTT. Its translation: CASSYYRGVPEAFF.

This clonotype was seen a few times. The V call is TRBV19, the J call TRBJ1-5; TRBD1 is a possible D gene (5 bases). The length of the CDR3 is 16 residues. Germline values: CDR1 LNHDA, CDR2 SQIVND (reference sequence). V was trimmed by 8 bases and J by 1 base, leaving 18 bases between them. CDR3 region: CASWGRAPGSNQPQHF. CDR3 DNA: TGTGCCAGTTGGGGAAGGGCCCCAGGGAGCAATCAGCCCCAGCATTTT.